What follows are 5 T cell receptor beta chains derived from one specimen sequenced in a study of PD-1 blockade in classical Hodgkin lymphoma. All patients relapsed after autologous stem cell transplantation, and brentuximab vedotin exposure varied. Sequencing used immunoSEQ multiplex PCR; TCRdb keeps in-frame clones, though not all of them. The table includes 90,000 to 100,000 clones, approximately 89% detected once. Here the sequenced sample was peripheral blood mononuclear cells (PBMCs), taken before the second cycle of nivolumab. The receptors shown here come from a human donor with classical Hodgkin lymphoma.

The V gene is TRBV2, the J gene TRBJ1-4; TRBD1 agrees at 8 bases. V dropped 1 base and J dropped 5; count of bases not matched to a gene: 0. The CDR3 is 14 amino acids. Per germline, CDR1 SNHLY and CDR2 FYNNEI. Here the CDR3 DNA reads TGTGCCAGCAGTGAAGGGACAGGGAATGAAAAACTGTTTTTT. As protein: CASSEGTGNEKLFF.

The chain employs TRBV28 and TRBJ2-3; D is uncertain. Germline CDR1 reads MDHEN; CDR2 reads SYDVKM. Trimming took off 3 bases at V and 1 base at J, with 11 bases between the two ends. The CDR3 is made up of 15 amino acids. CDR3 residues: CASSFMARRTDTQYF. The CDR3, as DNA: TGTGCCAGCAGTTTTATGGCGAGACGCACAGATACGCAGTATTTT.

In its sample, this clone was seen a few times. The rearrangement links TRBV11-2 to TRBJ2-6; the D gene is possibly TRBD2 (5 bases). V dropped 0 bases and J dropped 3 bases, with 12 bases sitting between them. The CDR3 sequence is 17 residues long. CDR1 is SGHAT, CDR2 FQNNGV, per germline. CDR3 amino acids: CASSLDLFGVGANVLTF. The CDR3, as DNA: TGTGCCAGCAGCTTAGATCTTTTCGGGGTTGGGGCCAACGTCCTGACTTTC.

V gene TRBV28 combines with J gene TRBJ2-7; no firm D call. V was clipped by 5 bases and J by 4 bases, with 15 bases between them. The CDR3 spans 14 residues. Per germline, CDR1 MDHEN and CDR2 SYDVKM. The CDR3 region has the DNA TGTGCCAGCAGTCCCAGGACCTCCGATTACGAGCAGTACTTC. Translating gives CASSPRTSDYEQYF.

This clone showed up just once. The chain uses TRBV5-6 and TRBJ2-5; D gene unclear. This CDR3 spans 14 amino acids. CDR1 SGHDT and CDR2 YYEEEE come from the germline V gene. Deletions cut 0 bases from V and 4 bases from J, with 10 bases between. The CDR3 nucleotides read TGTGCCAGCAGCTTGGGGATACACGGAGAGACCCAGTACTTC. It is translated as CASSLGIHGETQYF.